Listed below are T cell receptor beta chains from one sample, sequenced in a study of blood T cell repertoires in COVID-19. TCRdb's copy holds only in-frame clones and misses some; the assay was immunoSEQ multiplex PCR. This table holds 350,000 or so clones, around 82% found once. Material for sequencing was peripheral blood. The receptor source for this set is a man younger than 40 with active or convalescent COVID-19. CDR3s include the opening cysteine and the closing phenylalanine or tryptophan. The D gene is left open where the match is weak. Where a row states a size, it is once, few, many or the class of an expanded clone; other rows omit it.

D gene | clone size | J gene | V gene | CDR3 protein | CDR3 DNA
. | . | TRBJ1-6 | TRBV7-2 | CASSLDGGSYNSPLHF | TGTGCCAGCAGCTTAGACGGGGGCTCCTATAATTCACCCCTCCACTTT
. | . | TRBJ1-2 | TRBV3-1/TRBV3-2 | CASSRQSGINYGYTF | TGTGCCAGCAGCCGGCAATCAGGGATTAACTATGGCTACACCTTC
. | once | TRBJ2-3 | TRBV11-3 | CASSLASPSPDTQYF | TGTGCCAGCAGCTTAGCTTCACCAAGCCCAGATACGCAGTATTTT
TRBD1 | . | TRBJ1-6 | TRBV11-1 | CASSLNGQGISPLHF | TGTGCCAGCAGCCTTAACGGACAGGGAATTTCACCCCTCCACTTT
. | . | TRBJ2-5 | TRBV5-1 | CASRWGPTQETQYF | TGCGCCAGCAGATGGGGGCCTACCCAAGAGACCCAGTACTTC
. | once | TRBJ2-3 | TRBV10-2 | CASSESLASSTQYF | TGCGCCAGCAGTGAGTCTCTAGCCTCTTCTACGCAGTATTTT
. | . | TRBJ2-2 | TRBV9 | CASSGTNAGELFF | TGTGCCAGCAGCGGAACAAATGCCGGGGAGCTGTTTTTT
TRBD1 | . | TRBJ1-1 | TRBV30 | CAWEPMTGQYNTEAFF | TGTGCCTGGGAACCGATGACAGGGCAATATAACACTGAAGCTTTCTTT
. | . | TRBJ1-1 | TRBV28 | CASRQLRENTEAFF | TGTGCCAGCAGACAACTACGGGAGAACACTGAAGCTTTCTTT
TRBD2 | . | TRBJ2-3 | TRBV11-2 | CASSPFGGSGTSDTQYF | TGTGCCAGCAGCCCCTTCGGGGGTAGCGGGACATCGGATACGCAGTATTTT
. | . | TRBJ2-3 | TRBV30 | CAWSVRLGAADTQYF | TGTGCCTGGAGTGTAAGGCTAGGGGCTGCAGATACGCAGTATTTT
. | . | TRBJ1-1 | TRBV5-4 | CASSPLRGLGNTEAFF | TGTGCCAGCAGCCCCCTCAGGGGTCTGGGGAACACTGAAGCTTTCTTT
. | . | TRBJ1-2 | TRBV18 | CASSRREEANYGYTF | TGTGCCAGCTCACGCCGGGAGGAGGCTAACTATGGCTACACCTTC
. | . | TRBJ1-3 | TRBV9 | CASSVGTLTSALQGNTIYF | TGTGCCAGCAGCGTAGGAACGTTGACTTCAGCTTTGCAGGGAAACACCATATATTTT
TRBD2 | . | TRBJ2-1 | TRBV5-6 | CASSLRASGGRDEQFF | TGTGCCAGCAGCTTGAGGGCTAGCGGGGGTCGGGATGAGCAGTTCTTC
. | once | TRBJ1-5 | TRBV2 | CASRRGLISNQPQHF | TGTGCCAGCAGGAGGGGACTGATTAGCAATCAGCCCCAGCATTTT
TRBD1 | . | TRBJ2-2 | TRBV27 | CASKEGTGPRRSHTGELFF | TGTGCCAGCAAAGAAGGGACAGGACCTCGGCGTAGCCACACCGGGGAGCTGTTTTTT
TRBD1 | . | TRBJ1-2 | TRBV5-4 | CASSFGTGVNSNYGYTF | TGTGCCAGCAGCTTTGGGACAGGCGTCAATTCTAACTATGGCTACACCTTC
. | . | TRBJ2-1 | TRBV7-9 | CASSLDGGLYNEQFF | TGTGCCAGCAGCTTAGACGGGGGTCTGTACAATGAGCAGTTCTTC
. | . | TRBJ2-3 | TRBV2 | CASSSGLRDTQYF | TGTGCCAGCAGCTCCGGACTTCGCGATACGCAGTATTTT
. | . | TRBJ1-1 | TRBV30 | CATRGLRNTEAFF | TGTGCCACGCGGGGCTTGCGGAACACTGAAGCTTTCTTT
TRBD1 | once | TRBJ2-1 | TRBV28 | CASSPGTGDVVYNEQFF | TGTGCCAGCAGTCCTGGGACAGGGGACGTTGTCTACAATGAGCAGTTCTTC
TRBD2 | few | TRBJ2-7 | TRBV28 | CASSPTGLAGVKQYF | TGTGCCAGCAGCCCTACGGGACTAGCGGGGGTTAAGCAGTACTTC
TRBD2 | . | TRBJ2-3 | TRBV5-6 | CASSQTGTSIRTQYF | TGTGCCAGCAGTCAGACAGGGACTAGCATAAGAACGCAGTATTTT
TRBD2 | . | TRBJ2-5 | TRBV5-1 | CASSLLAGGPGETQYF | TGCGCCAGCAGCTTGCTGGCGGGAGGGCCGGGGGAGACCCAGTACTTC
. | . | TRBJ1-2 | TRBV2 | CASSVEGPGGYTF | TGTGCCAGCAGTGTCGAGGGCCCAGGAGGCTACACCTTC
TRBD1 | . | TRBJ1-4 | TRBV3-1/TRBV3-2 | CASSSRTGANNEKLFF | TGTGCCAGCAGCTCCCGGACAGGGGCCAATAATGAAAAACTGTTTTTT
. | many | TRBJ1-2 | TRBV6-5 | CASSPGVNYGYTF | TGTGCCAGCAGTCCCGGTGTTAACTATGGCTACACCTTC
TRBD1 | . | TRBJ2-7 | TRBV7-2 | CASGLGTAYEQYF | TGTGCCAGCGGCCTTGGGACAGCCTACGAGCAGTACTTC
TRBD1 | . | TRBJ1-3 | TRBV18 | CASSNLGTAAGNTIYF | TGTGCCAGCTCAAACCTGGGGACAGCAGCCGGAAACACCATATATTTT
. | . | TRBJ1-2 | TRBV14 | CASSQGGTHYGYTF | TGTGCCAGCAGCCAAGGAGGGACTCACTATGGCTACACCTTC
. | . | TRBJ2-3 | TRBV7-9 | CASSFGTGADTQYF | TGTGCCAGCAGCTTCGGGACGGGGGCAGATACGCAGTATTTT
TRBD2 | . | TRBJ2-7 | TRBV5-1 | CASSLVASGSYEQYF | TGCGCCAGCAGCTTGGTGGCTAGCGGGAGCTACGAGCAGTACTTC
TRBD2 | . | TRBJ2-3 | TRBV10-3 | CAIRSGAGGKDTQYF | TGTGCCATCAGGTCAGGAGCGGGGGGGAAAGATACGCAGTATTTT
TRBD1 | few | TRBJ1-4 | TRBV19 | CASSRPQGTGDGKLFF | TGTGCCAGTAGCCGACCCCAGGGGACAGGGGACGGAAAACTGTTTTTT
TRBD2 | . | TRBJ2-1 | TRBV30 | CAWSSGRHNEQFF | TGTGCCTGGAGTAGCGGGAGGCACAATGAGCAGTTCTTC
TRBD2 | . | TRBJ2-7 | TRBV18 | CASSPAGGASYEQYF | TGTGCCAGCTCACCAGCGGGGGGCGCATCATACGAGCAGTACTTC
. | once | TRBJ2-6 | TRBV10-3 | CAMSERVGGANVLTF | TGTGCCATGTCCGAGCGGGTGGGAGGGGCCAACGTCCTGACTTTC
. | . | TRBJ1-5 | TRBV7-2 | CASSLGRYSNQPQHF | TGTGCCAGCAGCTTGGGCAGGTATAGCAATCAGCCCCAGCATTTT
. | . | TRBJ1-1 | TRBV4-1 | CASSQVFRRDNHSNTEAFF | TGCGCCAGCAGCCAAGTCTTCCGCCGGGATAACCACTCGAACACTGAAGCTTTCTTT